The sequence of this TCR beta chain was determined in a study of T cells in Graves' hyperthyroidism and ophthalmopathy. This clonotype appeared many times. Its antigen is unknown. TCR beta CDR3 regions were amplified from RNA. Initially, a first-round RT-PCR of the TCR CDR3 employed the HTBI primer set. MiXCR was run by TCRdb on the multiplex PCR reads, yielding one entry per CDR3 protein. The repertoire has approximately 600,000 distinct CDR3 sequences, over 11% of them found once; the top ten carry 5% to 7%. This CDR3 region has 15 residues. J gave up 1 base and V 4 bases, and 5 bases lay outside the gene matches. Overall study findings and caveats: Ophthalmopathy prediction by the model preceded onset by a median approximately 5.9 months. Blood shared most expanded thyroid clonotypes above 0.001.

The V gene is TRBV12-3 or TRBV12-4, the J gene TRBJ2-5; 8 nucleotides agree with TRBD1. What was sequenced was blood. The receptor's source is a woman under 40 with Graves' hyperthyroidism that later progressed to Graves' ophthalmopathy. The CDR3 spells CASSSFTGGQETQYF. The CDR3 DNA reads TGTGCCAGCAGTTCCTTTACAGGGGGCCAAGAGACCCAGTACTTC.